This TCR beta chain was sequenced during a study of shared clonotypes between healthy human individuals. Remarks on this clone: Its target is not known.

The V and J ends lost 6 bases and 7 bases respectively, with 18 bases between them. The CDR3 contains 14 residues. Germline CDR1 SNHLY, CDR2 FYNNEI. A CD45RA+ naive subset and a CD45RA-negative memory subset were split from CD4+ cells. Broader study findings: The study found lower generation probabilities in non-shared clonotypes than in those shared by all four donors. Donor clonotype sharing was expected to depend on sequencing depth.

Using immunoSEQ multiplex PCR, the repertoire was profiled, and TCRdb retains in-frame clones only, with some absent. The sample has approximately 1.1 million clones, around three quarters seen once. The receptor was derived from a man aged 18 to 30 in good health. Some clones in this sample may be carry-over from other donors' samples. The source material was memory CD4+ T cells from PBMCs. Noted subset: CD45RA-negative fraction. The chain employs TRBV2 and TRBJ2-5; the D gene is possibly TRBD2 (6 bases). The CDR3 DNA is TGTGCCAGCAGCTTAAGGACGGGGGATGGGACCCAGTACTTC. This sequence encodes CASSLRTGDGTQYF.